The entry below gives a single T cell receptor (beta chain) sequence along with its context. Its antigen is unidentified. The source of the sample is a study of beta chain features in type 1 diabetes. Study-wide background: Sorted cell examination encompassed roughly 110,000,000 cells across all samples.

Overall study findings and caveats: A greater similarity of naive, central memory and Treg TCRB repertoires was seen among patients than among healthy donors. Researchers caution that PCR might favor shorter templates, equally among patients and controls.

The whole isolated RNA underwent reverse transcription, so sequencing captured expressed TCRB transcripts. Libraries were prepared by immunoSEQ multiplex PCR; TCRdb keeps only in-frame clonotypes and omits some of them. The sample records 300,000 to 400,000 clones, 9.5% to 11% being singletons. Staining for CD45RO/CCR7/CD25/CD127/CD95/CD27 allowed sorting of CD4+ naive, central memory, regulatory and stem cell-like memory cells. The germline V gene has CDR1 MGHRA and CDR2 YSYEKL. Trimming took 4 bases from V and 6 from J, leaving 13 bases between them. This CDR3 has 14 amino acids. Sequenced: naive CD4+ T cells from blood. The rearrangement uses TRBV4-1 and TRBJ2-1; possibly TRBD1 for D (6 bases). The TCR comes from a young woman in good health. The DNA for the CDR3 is TGCGCCAGCAGCCTCGACAGGAGGATCAATGAGCAGTTCTTC. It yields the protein CASSLDRRINEQFF.